The T cell receptor beta chain under discussion was sequenced for a study of CD8 T cells in Susac syndrome (dated by TCRdb to about 2019). For the wider study: The study used repertoire sequencing to test whether antigen drove CD8+ T cell activation and differentiation in Susac syndrome. What the research found in general, with its limitations: The number of individuals in the TCR sequencing and HLA analysis was acknowledged as relatively small.

Trimming removed 2 bases from V and 7 bases from J; the gene matches leave 5 bases unexplained. From its cysteine to its phenylalanine, the CDR3 spans 13 amino acids. The entry retains the CDR3 DNA only, 39 bases that are in frame from base 1. CDR1 and CDR2, per the germline V gene (reference sequence), are GTSNPN and SVGIG. High-throughput TCR beta sequencing profiled peripheral blood CD8+ and CD4+ T cells from healthy donors, Susac syndrome patients and multiple sclerosis patients. The multiple sclerosis controls were treatment-naive patients whose relapsing-remitting disease, either stable or active, fulfilled the revised McDonald criteria. CD8+ TEMRA cells were enriched by FACS, while bulk CD8+ and CD4+ T cells were purified by magnetic negative isolation. Blood was collected in EDTA tubes and processed within 24 hours, with PBMCs isolated through density gradient centrifugation. PBMCs intended for TCR sequencing were cryopreserved in liquid nitrogen and thawed later in a water bath at 37 degrees C. Purity of sorted or isolated CD4+, CD8+ and CD8+ TEMRA cells was at least 90%.

RNA was extracted using the RNeasy kit, and roughly 0.5 to 1 ug of the RNA was reverse transcribed with random hexamers. The immunoSEQ multiplex PCR assay, covering 54 Vbeta and 13 Jbeta segments, was used to amplify TCR beta CDR3 regions. To correct PCR amplification bias, a synthetic template baseline was used for both primer optimization and computational correction. As for the original processing: Reads were annotated to V, D and J genes per IMGT and analyzed with immunoSEQ Analyzer, keeping only productive sequences. To calculate clonality, Shannon entropy was normalized by log2 of the number of productive unique sequences and then subtracted from one. Public and private clones were assessed among the 100 most prevalent clones of each patient and control. Clones were defined as Susac-specific if absent from the healthy and MS cohorts, from approximately 1,100 published viral clones and from other ImmuneACCESS disease sequences. Clones were called with MiXCR by TCRdb after fastp trimmed the public reads at Q25, and only in-frame beta chains were retained. Rows matching on CDR3 protein sequence are summarized as one entry with the most common DNA and genes. Here the V and J calls rest on TCRdb's processing, not on the authors' analysis. The sample table shows 150,000 to 200,000 distinct CDR3 sequences, and approximately 95% are seen once. Of the sample, about 0.088% falls within the top ten clones.

Points on this clonotype: The antigen this receptor binds is unknown. It has no much larger one-base neighbor in the sample; base qualities were not kept.

The sequencing sample was made of CD4+ T cells from PBMCs. The chain was built from TRBV30 and TRBJ2-1, with 7 bases in between that match TRBD1. The TCR was taken from a human donor with multiple sclerosis. The nucleotides read TGTGCCTGGAGTAGGGGGACAGCGAATGAGCAGTTCTTC. Translated, this gives CAWSRGTANEQFF.